The source of this TCR beta chain is a study of T-cell reconstitution after alpha-beta-depleted transplantation in children. Study findings and constraints: Reported findings indicate that, about two months after transplant, alpha-beta T cells came from several hundred expanded clones, which were derived from non-depleted graft cells. T-cell counts and diversity at one year following transplant were attributed mainly to newly produced T cells.

This clonotype was detected many times. Its antigen is unknown. Unique molecular identifiers featured in how the TCRbeta library was prepared. TCRdb passed the PCR reads through MiXCR, listing each CDR3 protein once. This sample carries 55,000 to 85,000 distinct CDR3 sequences, approximately 10% of them seen once, and the ten largest clones take around 14%. This clonotype originated in a boy between 10 and 17 years old with acute myeloid leukemia, due to receive a stem cell transplant. This specimen was PBMCs, taken before TCRalphabeta/CD19-depleted stem cell transplant.

The chain's CDR3 is CASSPFRVGHGYTF. CDR3 nucleotide sequence: TGTGCCAGCAGCCCGTTTAGGGTTGGTCATGGCTACACCTTC. This chain links TRBV7-9 with TRBJ1-2, with D unresolved. V was pared by 5 bases and J by 6 bases, with 16 bases between. This CDR3 comprises 14 residues. Germline V gene data show CDR1 as SEHNR and CDR2 as FQNEAQ (reference sequence).